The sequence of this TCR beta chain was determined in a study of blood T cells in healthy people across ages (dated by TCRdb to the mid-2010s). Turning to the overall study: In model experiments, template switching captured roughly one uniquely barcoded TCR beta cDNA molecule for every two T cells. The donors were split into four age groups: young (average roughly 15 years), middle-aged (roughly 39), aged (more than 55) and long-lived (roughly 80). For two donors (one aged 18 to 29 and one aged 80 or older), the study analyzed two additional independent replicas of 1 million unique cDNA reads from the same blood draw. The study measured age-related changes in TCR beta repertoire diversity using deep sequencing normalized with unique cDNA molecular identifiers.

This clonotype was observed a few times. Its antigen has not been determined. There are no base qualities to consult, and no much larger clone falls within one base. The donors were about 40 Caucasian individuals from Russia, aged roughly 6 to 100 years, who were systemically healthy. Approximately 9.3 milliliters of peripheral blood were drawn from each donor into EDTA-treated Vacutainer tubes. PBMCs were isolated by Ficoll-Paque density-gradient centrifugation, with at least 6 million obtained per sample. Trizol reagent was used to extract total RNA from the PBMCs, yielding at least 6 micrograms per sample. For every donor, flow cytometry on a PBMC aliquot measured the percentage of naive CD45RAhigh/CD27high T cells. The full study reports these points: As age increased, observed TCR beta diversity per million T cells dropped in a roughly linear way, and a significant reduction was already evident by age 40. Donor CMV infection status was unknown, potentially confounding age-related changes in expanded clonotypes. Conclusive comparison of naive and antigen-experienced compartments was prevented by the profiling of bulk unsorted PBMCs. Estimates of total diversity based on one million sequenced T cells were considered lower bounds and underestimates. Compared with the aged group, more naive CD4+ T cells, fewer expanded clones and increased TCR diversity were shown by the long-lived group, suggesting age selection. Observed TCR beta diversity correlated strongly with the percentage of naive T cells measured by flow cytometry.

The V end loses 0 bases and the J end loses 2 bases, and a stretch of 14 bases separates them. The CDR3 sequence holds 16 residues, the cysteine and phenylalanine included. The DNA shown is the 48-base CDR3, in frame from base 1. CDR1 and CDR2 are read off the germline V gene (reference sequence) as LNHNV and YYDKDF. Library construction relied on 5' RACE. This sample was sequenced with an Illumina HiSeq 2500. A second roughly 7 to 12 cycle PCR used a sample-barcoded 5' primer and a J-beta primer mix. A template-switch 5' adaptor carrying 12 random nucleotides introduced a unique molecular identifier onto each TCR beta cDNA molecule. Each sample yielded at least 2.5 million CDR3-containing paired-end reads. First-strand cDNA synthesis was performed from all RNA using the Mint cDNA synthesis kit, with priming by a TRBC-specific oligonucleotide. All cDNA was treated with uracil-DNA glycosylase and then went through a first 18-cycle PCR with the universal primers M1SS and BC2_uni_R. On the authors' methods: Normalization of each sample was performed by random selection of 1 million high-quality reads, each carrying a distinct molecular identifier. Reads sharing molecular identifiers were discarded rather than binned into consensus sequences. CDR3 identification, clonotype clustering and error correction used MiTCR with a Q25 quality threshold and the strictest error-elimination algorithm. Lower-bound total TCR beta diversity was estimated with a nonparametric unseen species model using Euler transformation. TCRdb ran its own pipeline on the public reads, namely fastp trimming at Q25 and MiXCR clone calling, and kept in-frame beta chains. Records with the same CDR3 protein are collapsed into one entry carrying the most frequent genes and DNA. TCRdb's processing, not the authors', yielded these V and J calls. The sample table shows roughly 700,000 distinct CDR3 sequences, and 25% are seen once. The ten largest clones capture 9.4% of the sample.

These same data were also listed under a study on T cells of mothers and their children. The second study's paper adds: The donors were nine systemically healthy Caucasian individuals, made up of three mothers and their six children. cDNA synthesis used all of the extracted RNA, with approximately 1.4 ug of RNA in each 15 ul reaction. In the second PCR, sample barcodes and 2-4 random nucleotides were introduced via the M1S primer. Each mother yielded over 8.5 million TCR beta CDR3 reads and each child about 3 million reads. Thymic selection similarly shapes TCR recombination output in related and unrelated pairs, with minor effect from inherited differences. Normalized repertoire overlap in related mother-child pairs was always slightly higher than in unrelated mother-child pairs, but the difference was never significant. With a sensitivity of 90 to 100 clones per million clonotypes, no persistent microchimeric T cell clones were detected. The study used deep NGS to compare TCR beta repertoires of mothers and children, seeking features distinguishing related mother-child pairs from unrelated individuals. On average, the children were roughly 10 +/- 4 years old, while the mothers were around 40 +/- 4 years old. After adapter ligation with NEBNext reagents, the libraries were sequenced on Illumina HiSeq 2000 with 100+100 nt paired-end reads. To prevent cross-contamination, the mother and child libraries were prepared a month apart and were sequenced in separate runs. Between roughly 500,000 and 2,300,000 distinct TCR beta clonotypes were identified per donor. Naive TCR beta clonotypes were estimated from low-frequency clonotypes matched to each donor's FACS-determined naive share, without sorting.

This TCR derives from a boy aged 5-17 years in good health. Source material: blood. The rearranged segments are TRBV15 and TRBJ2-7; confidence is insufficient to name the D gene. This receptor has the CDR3 CATSRDLFSRAYEQYF. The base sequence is TGTGCCACCAGCAGAGATCTCTTCAGTCGGGCCTACGAGCAGTACTTC.